The 13 T cell receptor beta chains presented below share a single source sample, sequenced in a study of blood T cell repertoires in COVID-19. The method was immunoSEQ multiplex PCR; TCRdb's version includes in-frame clones alone and lacks a portion of them. The sample has 150,000 to 200,000 clones, over 60% seen once. Sequenced input: peripheral blood. Source of these receptors: a woman aged 70-85 years with acute or convalescent COVID-19.

V and J are TRBV28 and TRBJ1-2; D not certain. From germline, CDR1 is MDHEN and CDR2 SYDVKM. V lost 8 bases and J 0 bases, leaving 10 bases between the germline ends. This CDR3 is built from 13 residues. This CDR3 is CASLTPTNYGYTF. In nucleotides, the CDR3 is TGTGCCAGCCTCACCCCTACTAACTATGGCTACACCTTC.

The CDR3 region has the DNA TGTGCCAGCTCACCGACTAGCGGGAGTTACTGGGGGGCCGGGGAGCTGTTTTTT. Protein product: CASSPTSGSYWGAGELFF. The chain links TRBV7-3 to TRBJ2-2, with 12 bases identical to TRBD2. CDR1 and CDR2 from the germline V gene are SGHTA and FQGTGA. V lost 8 bases to trimming and J lost 6 bases; unmatched junction nucleotides: 16. The CDR3 covers 18 residues.

This clone has a single count. The DNA of the CDR3 is TGTGCCAGCAGCCAAGTGTACTTCTCCGGACAGACGAACACCGGGGAGCTGTTTTTT. It is translated as CASSQVYFSGQTNTGELFF. This sequence joins TRBV14 and TRBJ2-2, with D perhaps TRBD1 (6 bases). V gave up 1 base and J gave up 0 bases, with 18 bases separating them. This CDR3 is 19 amino acids long. CDR1 is SGHDN and CDR2 is FVKESK in the germline V gene.

In this sample, this clone turned up a few times. The sample holds other DNA sequences that translate to the same CDR3. The CDR3 region has the DNA TGTGCCAGCAGCCCCCCAGGGAACTCCTACAATGAGCAGTTCTTC. Protein sequence: CASSPPGNSYNEQFF. V gene TRBV7-9 combines with J gene TRBJ2-1; possible D gene TRBD1, 5 bases. The length of the CDR3 is 15 residues. The V gene lost 5 bases and the J gene lost 0 bases, with 11 bases spanning the gap. The germline V gene encodes CDR1 SEHNR and CDR2 FQNEAQ (reference sequence).

This chain joins TRBV10-2 and TRBJ2-1, with TRBD2 matching over 10 bases. With 8 bases clipped from V and 4 bases from J, the junction kept 8 bases outside the gene matches. CDR3 length: 15 amino acids. Germline CDR1 reads WSHSY; CDR2 reads SAAADI. CDR3 nucleotides: TGCGCCAGCCAACTCATAGCGGGAGGTTACAATGAGCAGTTCTTC. It encodes CASQLIAGGYNEQFF.

The chain is built from TRBV5-1 and TRBJ2-2; the match to TRBD1 covers 8 bases. There are 14 residues in the CDR3. In germline, CDR1 is SGHRS, CDR2 YFSETQ. The V gene end was trimmed by 6 bases and the J gene end by 0 bases; junction bases not matched to a gene: 1. CDR3 region: CASTDRANTGELFF. As DNA, the CDR3 is TGCGCCAGCACGGACAGGGCGAACACCGGGGAGCTGTTTTTT.

The chain joins TRBV7-9 to TRBJ2-2, with 7 bases fitting TRBD2. CDR1 is SEHNR, CDR2 FQNEAQ, per germline (reference sequence). The CDR3 length is 15 residues. The trim removed 2 bases at V and 5 bases at J, leaving 5 bases unmatched. CDR3 sequence: CASSLYRTSTGELFF. CDR3 sequence (DNA): TGTGCCAGCAGCTTATACAGGACTAGTACCGGGGAGCTGTTTTTT. Drawing the rest from reference TRBV7-9 and TRBJ2-2, the complete variable domain is DTGVSQNPRHKITKRGQNVTFRCDPISEHNRLYWYRQTLGQGPEFLTYFQNEAQLEKSRLLSDRFSAERPKGSFSTLEIQRTEQGDSAMYLCASSLYRTSTGELFFGEGSRLTVL.

V and J are TRBV10-3 and TRBJ2-5, with D unresolved. Germline V gene data show CDR1 as ENHRY and CDR2 as SYGVKD. This CDR3 spans 13 amino acids. Trimming left V 4 bases short and J 0 bases short, with 6 bases between. In nucleotides, the CDR3 is TGTGCCATCAGTGCAGGAAACCAAGAGACCCAGTACTTC. Protein sequence: CAISAGNQETQYF.

This chain uses TRBV7-8 with TRBJ2-1; 7 nucleotides agree with TRBD2. Germline values: CDR1 SGHVS, CDR2 FQNEAQ. The CDR3 runs 18 residues. With V trimmed by 5 bases and J by 7 bases, 20 bases remained unmatched. The chain's CDR3 is CASSPIVWGGSVGNEQFF. The CDR3 bases are TGTGCCAGCAGCCCCATCGTGTGGGGCGGGAGCGTAGGGAATGAGCAGTTCTTC.

The chain recombines TRBV6-5 with TRBJ2-6; D unresolved. V lost 8 bases, J lost 4 bases, and 6 bases lay in between. CDR3 size: 12 residues. In germline, CDR1 is MNHEY, CDR2 SVGAGI. CDR3 loop: CASSSGANVLTF. In DNA, the CDR3 is TGTGCCAGCTCATCCGGGGCCAACGTCCTGACTTTC.

This clone was seen only once. The J gene is TRBJ1-1, the V gene TRBV30, with TRBD1 matching over 7 bases. Germline CDR1 reads GTSNPN; CDR2 reads SVGIG (reference sequence). The CDR3 length is 12 residues. Trimming cost V 0 bases and J 10 bases; bases outside gene matches: 5. CDR3 amino acids: CAWSVHRGVAFF. Written as DNA, the CDR3 is TGTGCCTGGAGTGTCCACAGGGGAGTAGCTTTCTTT.

CDR3 region: CSVEEYRGNYEQYF. The CDR3 DNA follows: TGCAGCGTTGAAGAATACAGGGGGAACTACGAGCAGTACTTC. The rearrangement uses TRBV29-1 and TRBJ2-7; 8 positions match TRBD1. The CDR3 runs to 14 residues. V was pared by 0 bases and J by 3 bases, with 4 bases of the junction left unmatched. Germline V gene lookup returns CDR1 SQVTM and CDR2 ANQGSEA.

The gene calls are TRBV7-3 and TRBJ2-1; 7 bases align to TRBD1. There are 15 residues in the CDR3. CDR1 is SGHTA, CDR2 FQGTGA, per germline. V gave up 1 base and J gave up 6 bases; unmatched junction bases: 6. This CDR3 reads CASSLKGGQVNEQFF. In nucleotides, the CDR3 is TGTGCCAGCAGCTTAAAAGGAGGACAGGTCAATGAGCAGTTCTTC. Combining the CDR3 with reference TRBV7-3 and TRBJ2-1 gives the whole variable domain GAGVSQTPSNKVTEKGKYVELRCDPISGHTALYWYRQSLGQGPEFLIYFQGTGAADDSGLPNDRFFAVRPEGSVSTLKIQRTERGDSAVYLCASSLKGGQVNEQFFGPGTRLTVL.